These T cell receptor beta chains were read from a single sample in a study of blood T cell repertoires in COVID-19. Only in-frame clones appear in the TCRdb table, and some are missing; sequencing was by immunoSEQ multiplex PCR. The repertoire holds 60,000 or so clones, 65% to 85% seen once, with 10% to 13% in the top ten. The sequenced sample consisted of peripheral blood. These receptors came from a young man with COVID-19, enrolled during active disease. The CDR3 runs from the conserved cysteine through the conserved F or W. D genes are given only for firm matches. Only part of the rows carry a size: once, few, many, or a class if the clone is expanded.

>TRBV28|.|.|TRBJ2-5
TGTGCCAGCAGCCCAAGCTGGTCCGCCCAAGAGACCCAGTACTTC
CASSPSWSAQETQYF
>TRBV27|.|.|TRBJ2-2
TGTGCCAGCAGTACAGGGTTCGGCACCGGGGAGCTGTTTTTT
CASSTGFGTGELFF
>TRBV19|.|.|TRBJ1-5
TGTGCCAGTGATAGACAGGGCAATCAGCCCCAGCATTTT
CASDRQGNQPQHF
>TRBV2|.|TRBD2|TRBJ2-3
TGTGCCAGCAGTGAAATAGCGGGGGTCACAGATACGCAGTATTTT
CASSEIAGVTDTQYF
>TRBV28|.|TRBD1|TRBJ1-5
TGTGCCAGCAGACGTAGTCCGGGACAGGGGACGCGCAATCAGCCCCAGCATTTT
CASRRSPGQGTRNQPQHF
>TRBV7-8|.|TRBD1|TRBJ2-7
TGTGCCAGCAGTCTAAACAGGGGTAAACCGGGGGAGCAGTACTTC
CASSLNRGKPGEQYF
>TRBV11-2|.|TRBD2|TRBJ2-7
TGTGCCAGCAGCCCAACCGGCGGACTAGCGGGGAGCTCCTACGAGCAGTACTTC
CASSPTGGLAGSSYEQYF
>TRBV30|.|.|TRBJ1-6
TGTGCCTGGGTCGGTGCTACCACCACTAATTCACCCCTCCACTTT
CAWVGATTTNSPLHF
>TRBV25-1|once|TRBD2|TRBJ2-7
TGTGCCAGTTGCGGGGGTGGAGAGCAGTACTTC
CASCGGGEQYF
>TRBV11-3|.|TRBD1|TRBJ2-7
TGTGCCAGCAGCTTGACGGGACAGTATGGCCACGAGCAGTACTTC
CASSLTGQYGHEQYF
>TRBV6-5|few|.|TRBJ1-1
TGTGCCAGCAGTACTTCCAGGGGAAGAACTGAAGCTTTCTTT
CASSTSRGRTEAFF
>TRBV19|.|TRBD1|TRBJ1-2
TGTGCCAGTAGTATAGCGGGACAGGGATCGGAGGGCTACACCTTC
CASSIAGQGSEGYTF
>TRBV29-1|.|TRBD1|TRBJ2-1
TGCAGCGTATCGACAGGGGGCCTATACAATGAGCAGTTCTTC
CSVSTGGLYNEQFF
>TRBV5-6|.|.|TRBJ1-1
TGTGCCAGCAGCTTGGATGGCAGGGTGAACACTGAAGCTTTCTTT
CASSLDGRVNTEAFF
>TRBV7-2|.|TRBD1|TRBJ2-7
TGTGCCAGCAGCTCCGGGACAGGTCCCTACGAGCAGTACTTC
CASSSGTGPYEQYF
>TRBV4-1|.|TRBD2|TRBJ2-1
TGCGCCAGCAGCCAAGGGGCCGGGACTAGCGGAAACAATGAGCAGTTCTTC
CASSQGAGTSGNNEQFF
>TRBV5-1|.|.|TRBJ1-1
TGCGCCAGCAGCTGGACGACCGGATCGGGGGTGGTCTTT
CASSWTTGSGVVF
>TRBV5-8|.|TRBD2|TRBJ2-7
TGTGCCAGCAGCTTGGGACTAGCGCTAACCTACGAGCAGTACTTC
CASSLGLALTYEQYF
>TRBV6-2/TRBV6-3|many|TRBD1|TRBJ1-3
TGTGCCAGCAGCTCCGAGGGACAGCCGAGAAACACCATATATTTT
CASSSEGQPRNTIYF
>TRBV4-3|.|TRBD2|TRBJ2-1
TGCGCCAGCAGCCAAGGGTTTGGCGGGAGCTGGGAGCAGTTCTTC
CASSQGFGGSWEQFF
>TRBV5-4|few|TRBD2|TRBJ2-3
TGTGCCAGCAGCTTGGGGCTAGCGGGAGCCGAAGATACGCAGTATTTT
CASSLGLAGAEDTQYF
>TRBV21-1|.|.|TRBJ1-2
TGTGCCAGCAGCCCCAAGGAGGGCTACACCTTC
CASSPKEGYTF
>TRBV19|.|TRBD1|TRBJ1-1
TGTGCCAGTAGTATATATTTGGGACAGATGAACACTGAAGCTTTCTTT
CASSIYLGQMNTEAFF
>TRBV29-1|.|.|TRBJ2-5
TGCAGCGTTACCCGGGGTTCCCCTCAAGAGACCCAGTACTTC
CSVTRGSPQETQYF
>TRBV18|.|.|TRBJ2-7
TGTGCCAGCTCACCTGGGACACCCCCCTACGAGCAGTACTTC
CASSPGTPPYEQYF
>TRBV24-1|.|TRBD1|TRBJ1-1
TGTGCCACCAGTGACCCCCTCCCACAGGGGTTAAGCACTGAAGCTTTCTTT
CATSDPLPQGLSTEAFF
>TRBV28|.|.|TRBJ2-7
TGTGCCAGCAGTCCCGACAGGATCACCTACGAGCAGTACTTC
CASSPDRITYEQYF
>TRBV18|.|TRBD1|TRBJ1-5
TGTGCCAGCTCACCAGTTCCGGGACAGGGGGCTGTTCAGCCCCAGCATTTT
CASSPVPGQGAVQPQHF
>TRBV18|.|TRBD1|TRBJ2-7
TGTGCCAGCTCAAAAGGGACAGGGAATAATGAGCAGTACTTC
CASSKGTGNNEQYF
>TRBV10-3|.|TRBD1|TRBJ1-1
TGTGCCATCAGTGGGACAGGGGTACGGGGCACTGAAGCTTTCTTT
CAISGTGVRGTEAFF
>TRBV9|.|TRBD2|TRBJ2-1
TGTGCCAGCAGCCCTCCGGGACTACAACACGAGCAGTTCTTC
CASSPPGLQHEQFF
>TRBV2|.|.|TRBJ1-4
TGTGCCAGCAGAGTTAGGGGGGGAGCTAATGAAAAACTGTTTTTT
CASRVRGGANEKLFF
>TRBV25-1|.|.|TRBJ1-1
TGTGCCAGCAGTGTTACACGGGTAAACACTGAAGCTTTCTTT
CASSVTRVNTEAFF
>TRBV7-3|.|.|TRBJ1-3
TGTGCCAGCAGCTTAGGCGGGTCTGGAAACACCATATATTTT
CASSLGGSGNTIYF
>TRBV5-4|.|TRBD2|TRBJ2-1
TGTGCCAGCAGCTTGGCACTAGCGGGAGGTCTTGCTGAGCAGTTCTTC
CASSLALAGGLAEQFF
>TRBV9|once|TRBD1|TRBJ2-6
TGTGCCAGCAGCCCGGGACAGGCCTCTGGGGCCAACGTCCTGACTTTC
CASSPGQASGANVLTF
>TRBV6-5|.|.|TRBJ1-6
TGTGCCAGCAGTTACTCGTCAAGAGGCTCACCCCTCCACTTT
CASSYSSRGSPLHF
>TRBV5-5|.|TRBD2|TRBJ2-7
TGTGCCAGCAGCTTTGGAGCTAGCGGGTACGAGCAGTACTTC
CASSFGASGYEQYF
>TRBV28|.|TRBD1|TRBJ2-3
TGTGCCAGCAGTTTCTTCGACAGGGGAAGGGACACAGATACGCAGTATTTT
CASSFFDRGRDTDTQYF
>TRBV2|.|.|TRBJ2-4
TGTGCCAGCAGTGAAGCGCGGGCGATAGCCAAAAACATTCAGTACTTC
CASSEARAIAKNIQYF
>TRBV29-1|.|.|TRBJ2-3
TGCAGCGTTCGGGGTAGATCCGGCACAGATACGCAGTATTTT
CSVRGRSGTDTQYF
>TRBV2|once|.|TRBJ1-3
TGTGCCAGCAGTGAACTCGGGTTAAACACCATATATTTT
CASSELGLNTIYF
>TRBV6-6|.|TRBD1|TRBJ1-2
TGTGCCAGCAGTTACTCGTTACAGGGGGCTGGTGGCTACACCTTC
CASSYSLQGAGGYTF
>TRBV7-9|.|TRBD1|TRBJ2-2
TGTGCCAGCAGCCCCGACAGGGGCGGCACCGGGGAGCTGTTTTTT
CASSPDRGGTGELFF